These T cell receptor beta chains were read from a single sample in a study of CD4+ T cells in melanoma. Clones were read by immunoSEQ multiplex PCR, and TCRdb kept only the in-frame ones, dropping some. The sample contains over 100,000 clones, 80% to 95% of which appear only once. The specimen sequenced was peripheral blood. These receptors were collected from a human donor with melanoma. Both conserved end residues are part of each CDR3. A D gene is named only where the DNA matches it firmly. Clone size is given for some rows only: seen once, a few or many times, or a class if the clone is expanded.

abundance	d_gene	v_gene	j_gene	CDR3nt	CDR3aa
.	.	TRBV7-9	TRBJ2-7	TGTGCCAGCAGCTCCGCGACAGGGCAGTACTTC	CASSSATGQYF
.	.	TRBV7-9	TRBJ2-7	TGTGCCACCCGGGCCCAGGGGTCCCCGGTCGAGCAGTACTTC	CATRAQGSPVEQYF
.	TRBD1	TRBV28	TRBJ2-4	TGTGCCAGCAACACCGACAGGGACGGTCAGTACTTC	CASNTDRDGQYF
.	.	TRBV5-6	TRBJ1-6	TGTGCCAGCAGCTGGGGTCGGGGGATCGGTTCACCCCTCCACTTT	CASSWGRGIGSPLHF
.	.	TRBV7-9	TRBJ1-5	TGTGCCAGCAGCTTCTCAGACCAGCCCCAGCATTTT	CASSFSDQPQHF
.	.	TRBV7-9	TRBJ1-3	TGTGCCAGCAGCCTCACCTTAGGGGTCTCTGGAAACACCATATATTTT	CASSLTLGVSGNTIYF
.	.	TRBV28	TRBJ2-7	TGTGCCAGCAGTTCCTCCGGGACCACACTGAGATACGAGCAGTACTTC	CASSSSGTTLRYEQYF
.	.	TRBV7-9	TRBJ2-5	TGTGCCAGCAGCGCGATGGGTAGCTCAAGAGAAGAGACCCAGTACTTC	CASSAMGSSREETQYF
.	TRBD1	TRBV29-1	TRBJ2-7	TGCAGCGTTGGGGAACCGGGACAGACCTACGAGCAGTACTTC	CSVGEPGQTYEQYF
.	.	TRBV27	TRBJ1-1	TGTGCCAGCAGTTTTCGCCGGCGGACGAACACTGAAGCTTTCTTT	CASSFRRRTNTEAFF
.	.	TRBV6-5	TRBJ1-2	TGTGCCAGCAGTTTGACAGCCGAGAACGGCTACACCTTC	CASSLTAENGYTF
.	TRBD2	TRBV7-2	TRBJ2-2	TGTGCCAGCAGCTGGGTGCGGGGGGGCACCGGGGAGCTGTTTTTT	CASSWVRGGTGELFF
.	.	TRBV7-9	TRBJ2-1	TGTGCCAGCAGCAGGGGGATCGGTGAGCAGTTCTTC	CASSRGIGEQFF
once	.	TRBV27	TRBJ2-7	TGTGCCAGCAGAACGACTGGGGCGAACGAGCAGTACTTC	CASRTTGANEQYF
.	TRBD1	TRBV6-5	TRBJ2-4	TGTGCCAGCAGTACGGGACAGGGGATAAACATTCAGTACTTC	CASSTGQGINIQYF
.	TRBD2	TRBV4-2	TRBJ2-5	TGTGCCAGCAGCCGAGAACTAGCGGAGGAGACCCAGTACTTC	CASSRELAEETQYF
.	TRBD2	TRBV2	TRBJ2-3	TGTGCCAGCAGAAAGACTAGCGGGTTCACAGATACGCAGTATTTT	CASRKTSGFTDTQYF
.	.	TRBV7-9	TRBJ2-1	TGTGCCAGCAGCCGAGGAGGTGTCAGGGCTGGGAATGAGCAGTTCTTC	CASSRGGVRAGNEQFF
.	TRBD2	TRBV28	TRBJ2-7	TGTGCCAGCAGTCGCGGACTAGCGGACATAACCTACGAGCAGTACTTC	CASSRGLADITYEQYF
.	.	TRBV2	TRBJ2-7	TGTGCCAGCAGTGAAGCGAGGGGTCGGGCCTACGAGCAGTACTTC	CASSEARGRAYEQYF
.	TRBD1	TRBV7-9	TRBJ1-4	TGTGCCAGCAGCTCCGGGACAGTTGCAACTAATGAAAAACTGTTTTTT	CASSSGTVATNEKLFF
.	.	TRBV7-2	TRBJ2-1	TGTGCCAGCAGCTTTGGTACGAGGGGGAATGAGCAGTTCTTC	CASSFGTRGNEQFF
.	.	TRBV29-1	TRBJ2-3	TGCAGCGTTTGGTGGGGAAAGACAGATACGCAGTATTTT	CSVWWGKTDTQYF
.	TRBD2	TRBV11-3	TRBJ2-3	TGTGCCAGCAGCCACATAGCGGGGGGGCCGCCAGATACGCAGTATTTT	CASSHIAGGPPDTQYF
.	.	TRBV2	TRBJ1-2	TGTGCCAGCAGTGAAATCCCTCTTTATGGCTACACCTTC	CASSEIPLYGYTF
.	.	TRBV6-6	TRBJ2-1	TGTGCCAGCAGTATTCAGTATGAGCAGTTCTTC	CASSIQYEQFF
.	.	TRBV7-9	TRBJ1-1	TGTGCCAGCAGCTTAAGGACAGATGTTGAAGCTTTCTTT	CASSLRTDVEAFF
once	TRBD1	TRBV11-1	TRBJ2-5	TGTGCCAGCAGCTTAGGGGACAGCGAGATAAGGGAGACCCAGTACTTC	CASSLGDSEIRETQYF
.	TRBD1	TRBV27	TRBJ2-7	TGTGCCAGCAGTCCCCTCGCGGCAGGGGGTCGCGAGCAGCAGTACTTC	CASSPLAAGGREQQYF
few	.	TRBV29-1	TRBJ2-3	TGCAGCGTTGAAGTCCGGGGGGATACGCAGTATTTT	CSVEVRGDTQYF
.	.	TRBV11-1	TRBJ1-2	TGTGCCAGCAGCCATAACACAGGGACCGGCTACACCTTC	CASSHNTGTGYTF
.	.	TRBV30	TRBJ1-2	TGTGCCTGGAGTGCCGCGGGGGCCGGCTACACCTTC	CAWSAAGAGYTF
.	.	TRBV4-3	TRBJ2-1	TGCGCCAGCAGCCAAGAAATCGACAATGAGCAGTTCTTC	CASSQEIDNEQFF
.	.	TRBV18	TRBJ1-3	TGTGCCAGCTCACTAAAGAAAGGTGGTAACTCTGGAAACACCATATATTTT	CASSLKKGGNSGNTIYF
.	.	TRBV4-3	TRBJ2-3	TGCGCCAGCAGCCTCAGGGGAGGAGCCACAGATACGCAGTATTTT	CASSLRGGATDTQYF
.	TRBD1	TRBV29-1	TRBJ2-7	TGCAGCGGCGGGACAGGGGTTTTCGAGCAGTACTTC	CSGGTGVFEQYF
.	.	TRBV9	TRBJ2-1	TGTGCCAGCAGCAAAGAGGTGCGGGCCAACCTCAATGAGCAGTTCTTC	CASSKEVRANLNEQFF
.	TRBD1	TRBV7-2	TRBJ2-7	TGTGCCAGCAGCTATGACAGGGGCTACGAGCAGTACTTC	CASSYDRGYEQYF
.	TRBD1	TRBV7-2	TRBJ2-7	TGTGCCAGCAGCTCGGACGGGACAGGGAGTACCTACGAGCAGTACTTC	CASSSDGTGSTYEQYF
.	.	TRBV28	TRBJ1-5	TGTGCCAGCAGCCTCACAGTACCGTCCAATCAGCCCCAGCATTTT	CASSLTVPSNQPQHF
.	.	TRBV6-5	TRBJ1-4	TGTGCCAGCAGTTACCGAAGTAATGAAAAACTGTTTTTT	CASSYRSNEKLFF
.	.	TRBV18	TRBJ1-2	TGTGCCAGCTCACCGGGCGCCCAAAACTATGGCTACACCTTC	CASSPGAQNYGYTF
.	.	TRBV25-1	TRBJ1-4	TGTGCCAGCAGCACCCTCCCCGGGACGGGGACCCTGTTTTTT	CASSTLPGTGTLFF
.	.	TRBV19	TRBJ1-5	TGTGCCAGTAGCTACCTGGGGAATCAGCCCCAGCATTTT	CASSYLGNQPQHF
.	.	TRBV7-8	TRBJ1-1	TGTGCCAGCAGCTCAATGATGAACACTGAAGCTTTCTTT	CASSSMMNTEAFF